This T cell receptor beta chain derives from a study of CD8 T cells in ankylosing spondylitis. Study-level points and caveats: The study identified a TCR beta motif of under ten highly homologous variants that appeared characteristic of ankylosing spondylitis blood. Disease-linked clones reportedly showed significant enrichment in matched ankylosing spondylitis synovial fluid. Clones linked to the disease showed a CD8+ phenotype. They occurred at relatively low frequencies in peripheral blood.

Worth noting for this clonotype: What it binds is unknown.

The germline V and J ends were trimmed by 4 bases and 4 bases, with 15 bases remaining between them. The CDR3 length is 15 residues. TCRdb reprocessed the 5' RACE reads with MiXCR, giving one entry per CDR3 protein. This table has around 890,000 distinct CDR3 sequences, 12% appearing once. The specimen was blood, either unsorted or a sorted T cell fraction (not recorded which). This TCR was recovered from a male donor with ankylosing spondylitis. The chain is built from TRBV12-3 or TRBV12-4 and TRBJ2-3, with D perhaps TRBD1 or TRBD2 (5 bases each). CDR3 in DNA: TGTGCCAGCAGTTCCGGGACGCACATCGCAGATACGCAGTATTTT. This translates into CASSSGTHIADTQYF.